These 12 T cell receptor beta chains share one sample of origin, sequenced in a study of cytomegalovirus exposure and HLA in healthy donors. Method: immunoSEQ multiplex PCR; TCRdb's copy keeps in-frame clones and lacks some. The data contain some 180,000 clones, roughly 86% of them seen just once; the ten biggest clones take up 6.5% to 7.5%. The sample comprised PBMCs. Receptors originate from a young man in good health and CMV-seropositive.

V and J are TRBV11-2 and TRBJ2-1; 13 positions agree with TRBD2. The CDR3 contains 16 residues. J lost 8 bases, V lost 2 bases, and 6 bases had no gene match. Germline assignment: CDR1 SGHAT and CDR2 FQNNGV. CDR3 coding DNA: TGTGCCAGCAGCTTATGGACTAGCGGGAGTTTCGATGAGCAGTTCTTC. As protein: CASSLWTSGSFDEQFF.

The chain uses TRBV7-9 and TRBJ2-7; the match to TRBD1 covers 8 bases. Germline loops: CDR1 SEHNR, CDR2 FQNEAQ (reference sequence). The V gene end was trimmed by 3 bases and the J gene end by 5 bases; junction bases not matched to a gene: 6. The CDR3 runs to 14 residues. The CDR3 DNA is TGTGCCAGCAGCTTTCGGACAGGGCGGAACGAGCAGTACTTC. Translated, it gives CASSFRTGRNEQYF.

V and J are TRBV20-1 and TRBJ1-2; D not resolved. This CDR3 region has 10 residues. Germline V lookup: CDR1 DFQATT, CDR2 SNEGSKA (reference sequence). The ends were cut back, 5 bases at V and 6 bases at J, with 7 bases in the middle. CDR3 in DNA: TGCAGTGCTTCAGACGATGGCTACACCTTC. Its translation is CSASDDGYTF.

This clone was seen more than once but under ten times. Written as DNA, the CDR3 is TGTGCCAGCAGCTCCGGCGTAGCGGGCCTGACGCAGTATTTT. Amino acids: CASSSGVAGLTQYF. The chain combines TRBV11-2 with TRBJ2-3; 7 bases align to TRBD2. The CDR3 spans 14 residues. Germline CDR1 SGHAT, CDR2 FQNNGV. V gave up 4 bases and J gave up 9 bases; unmatched junction bases: 10.

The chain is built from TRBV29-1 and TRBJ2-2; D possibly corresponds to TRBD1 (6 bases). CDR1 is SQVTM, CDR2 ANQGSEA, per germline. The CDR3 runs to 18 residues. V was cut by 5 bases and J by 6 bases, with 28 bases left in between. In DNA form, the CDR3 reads TGCAGCGTTCAACCAACGGGGACCTCTCACAGGGCATCCGGGGAGCTGTTTTTT. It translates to CSVQPTGTSHRASGELFF.

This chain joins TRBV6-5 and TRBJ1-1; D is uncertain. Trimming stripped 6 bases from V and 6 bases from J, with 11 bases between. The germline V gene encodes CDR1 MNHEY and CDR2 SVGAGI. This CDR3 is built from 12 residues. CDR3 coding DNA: TGTGCCAGCAGCCGCGACGGATCTGAAGCTTTCTTT. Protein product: CASSRDGSEAFF.

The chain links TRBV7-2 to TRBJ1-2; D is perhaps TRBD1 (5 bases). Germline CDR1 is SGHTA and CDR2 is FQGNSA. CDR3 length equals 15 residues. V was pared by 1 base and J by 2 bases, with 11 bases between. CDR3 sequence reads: CASSLGSGLNYGYTF. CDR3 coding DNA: TGTGCCAGCAGCTTAGGTTCGGGACTCAACTATGGCTACACCTTC.

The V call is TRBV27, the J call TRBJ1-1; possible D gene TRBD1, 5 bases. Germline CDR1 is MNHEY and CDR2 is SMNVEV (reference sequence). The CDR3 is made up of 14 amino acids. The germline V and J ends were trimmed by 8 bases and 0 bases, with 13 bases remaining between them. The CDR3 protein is CASRLGRMNTEAFF. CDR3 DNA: TGTGCCAGCCGCCTGGGACGGATGAACACTGAAGCTTTCTTT.

In DNA, the CDR3 is TGTGCCAGCAGCTTAGGTCGGACAGGCCAGGGCTACGGGGAGCTGTTTTTT. It yields the protein CASSLGRTGQGYGELFF. The chain has TRBV7-6 and TRBJ2-2; 7 bases match TRBD1. This CDR3 spans 17 amino acids. The junction had 12 bases not matched to a gene; V was cut back by 1 base and J by 7 bases. Germline V gives CDR1 SGHVS, CDR2 FNYEAQ.

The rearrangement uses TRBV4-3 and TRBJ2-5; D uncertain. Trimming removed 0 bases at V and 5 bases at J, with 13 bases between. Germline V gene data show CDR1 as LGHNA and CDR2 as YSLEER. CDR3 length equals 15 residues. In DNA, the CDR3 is TGCGCCAGCAGCCAAGAGACCAGCGATGAGGAGACCCAGTACTTC. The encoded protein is CASSQETSDEETQYF.

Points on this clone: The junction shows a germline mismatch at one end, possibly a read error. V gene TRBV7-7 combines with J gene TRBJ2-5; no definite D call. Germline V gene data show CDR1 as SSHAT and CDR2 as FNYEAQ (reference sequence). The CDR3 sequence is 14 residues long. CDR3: CASSLGSPGETQYF. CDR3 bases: TGTGCTAGCAGCTTGGGCAGTCCCGGTGAGACCCAGTACTTC.

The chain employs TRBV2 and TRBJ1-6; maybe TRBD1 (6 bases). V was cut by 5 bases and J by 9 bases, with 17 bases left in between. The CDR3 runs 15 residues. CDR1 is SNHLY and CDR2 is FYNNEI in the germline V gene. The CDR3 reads CASSPMTGPTSPLHF. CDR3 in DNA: TGTGCCAGCAGTCCAATGACAGGCCCTACTTCACCCCTCCACTTT.